This TCR beta chain was obtained from a study of graft-versus-host responses after intestinal transplantation. Study-wide context: As for transplant type, recipients had multivisceral, liver-intestinal, or isolated intestinal grafts. Study-wide findings and caveats: Early after transplant, HvG declines were associated with peak levels of circulating GvH clones.

Method: immunoSEQ multiplex PCR; TCRdb's copy keeps in-frame clones and lacks some. The data hold some 88,000 clones, with around 93% observed a single time. In the case of this clone: No antigen is known for it.

The TCR comes from a human donor who received an intestinal transplant. This specimen was unstimulated CD8+ T cells sorted from spleen or lymph node cells, taken before intestinal transplant.

The CDR3 sequence: CASSSGLLGYEQYF. The CDR3 coding sequence is TGTGCCAGCAGCTCGGGACTCCTTGGCTACGAGCAGTACTTC. The chain combines TRBV7-2 with TRBJ2-7; maybe TRBD2 (6 bases). V lost 4 bases and J lost 3, with 13 bases in between. The length of the CDR3 is 14 residues. The germline V gene has CDR1 SGHTA and CDR2 FQGNSA.